Listed here are 30 T cell receptor beta chains from one sample, sequenced in a study of T cells in Graves' hyperthyroidism and ophthalmopathy. RNA transcripts yielded amplified TCR beta CDR3 regions. Researchers ran a first-round RT-PCR on the TCR CDR3 using the HTBI primer set. TCRdb ran MiXCR on the multiplex PCR reads and lists one entry per CDR3 protein. The repertoire has 200,000 to 250,000 distinct CDR3 sequences, over 15% of them found once; the top ten carry 50%. Sequencing input: blood. These TCRs come from a man aged 50 or older with Graves' hyperthyroidism.

The V gene is TRBV7-8, the J gene TRBJ1-3, with D tentatively TRBD1 (5 bases). The V and J ends lost 3 bases and 4 bases respectively, with 10 bases between them. Germline loops: CDR1 SGHVS, CDR2 FQNEAQ. There are 14 residues in the CDR3. CDR3 nucleotide sequence: TGTGCCAGCAGCTTTAGGGGAACCGGAAACACCATATATTTT. This sequence encodes CASSFRGTGNTIYF.

Ten or more counts support this clonotype. This rearrangement joins TRBV7-8 to TRBJ2-7, with 7 bases that match TRBD2. The CDR3 loop spans 13 amino acids. CDR1 SGHVS and CDR2 FQNEAQ come from the germline V gene. With 3 bases clipped from V and 6 bases from J, the junction kept 5 bases outside the gene matches. The CDR3 reads CASSFRTRREQYF. CDR3 nucleotides: TGTGCCAGCAGCTTCAGGACTAGACGCGAGCAGTACTTC.

The J gene is TRBJ1-2, the V gene TRBV12-3 or TRBV12-4; D is perhaps TRBD1 (6 bases). The length of the CDR3 is 17 residues. V was cut by 6 bases and J by 3 bases, with 23 bases left in between. The CDR3 is CASSSGRGGRVYYGYTF. The CDR3 DNA follows: TGTGCCAGCAGCTCCGGCAGGGGAGGCAGGGTTTACTATGGCTACACCTTC.

This clonotype occurred a few times. The CDR3 here is CASSATAGGPYEQYF. The CDR3, as DNA: TGCGCCAGCAGTGCGACAGCGGGAGGGCCCTACGAGCAGTACTTC. The chain has TRBV10-2 and TRBJ2-7; TRBD2 agrees at 10 bases. The CDR3 loop spans 15 amino acids. V shed 4 bases, J shed 2 bases, and the junction held 5 bases outside the gene matches. Germline V gives CDR1 WSHSY, CDR2 SAAADI.

This clonotype was observed many times. The chain is built from TRBV7-9 and TRBJ2-5; 8 nucleotides align to TRBD2. Germline V gene sequence: CDR1 SEHNR, CDR2 FQNEAQ (reference sequence). V was clipped by 1 base and J by 4 bases; unmatched bases: 2. The CDR3 contains 14 residues. CDR3 coding DNA: TGTGCCAGCAGCTTAGGAGCGGGAGTAGAGACCCAGTACTTC. Translating it yields CASSLGAGVETQYF.

There are many counts of this clonotype. The V and J genes are TRBV20-1 and TRBJ2-3; 12 positions agree with TRBD1. Germline V gives CDR1 DFQATT, CDR2 SNEGSKA (reference sequence). With V trimmed by 5 bases and J by 5 bases, 2 bases remained unmatched. The CDR3 extends over 13 amino acids. This CDR3 is CSAGTGGVDTQYF. In DNA form, the CDR3 reads TGCAGTGCTGGGACAGGGGGCGTAGATACGCAGTATTTT.

The CDR3 here is CASSEAQPNRQGPQPQHF. DNA of the CDR3: TGTGCCAGCAGTGAAGCCCAACCCAACCGACAGGGACCTCAGCCCCAGCATTTT. This chain joins TRBV6-1 and TRBJ1-5; 7 bases match TRBD1. The length of the CDR3 is 18 residues. Trimming took 0 bases from V and 6 from J; bases not matched to a gene: 14. Per the germline V gene, CDR1 is MNHNS and CDR2 is SASEGT.

In the case of this clonotype: This may come from a read error, since a much larger clone is one base off. The chain has TRBV2 and TRBJ2-2, with 8 bases fitting TRBD1. This CDR3 region has 17 residues. Germline V gene data show CDR1 as SNHLY and CDR2 as FYNNEI. The trim removed 7 bases at V and 3 bases at J, leaving 13 bases unmatched. In nucleotides, the CDR3 is TGTGCCAGCACCCCCCACTGGTCAGGGGGCGACACCGGGGAGCTGTTTTTT. This translates into CASTPHWSGGDTGELFF.

This clonotype has just a few counts. The J gene is TRBJ2-7, the V gene TRBV9, with TRBD2 identical over 8 bases. The CDR3 is made up of 15 amino acids. Germline V lookup: CDR1 SGDLS, CDR2 YYNGEE. The ends lost 4 bases at V and 5 bases at J; junction bases unmatched: 11. DNA of the CDR3: TGTGCCAGCAGCCTCGAGGGGGTAGCGGGAAACGAGCAGTACTTC. The encoded protein is CASSLEGVAGNEQYF.

The CDR3 DNA is TGTGCCAGCAGCTGGGGGACAGTCCCCCAAGAGACCCAGTACTTC. Protein: CASSWGTVPQETQYF. The chain carries TRBV5-5 and TRBJ2-5; 7 bases are a match to TRBD1. The V gene end was trimmed by 3 bases and the J gene end by 1 base; junction bases not matched to a gene: 6. This CDR3 contains 15 residues. The germline V gene encodes CDR1 SGHKS and CDR2 YYEKEE (reference sequence).

This clonotype was counted at least ten times. This sequence joins TRBV28 and TRBJ2-7; maybe TRBD2 (5 bases). This CDR3 is 15 amino acids long. Germline-derived CDR1 and CDR2 are MDHEN and SYDVKM. Trimming took off 6 bases at V and 0 bases at J, with 15 bases between the two ends. This CDR3 reads CASSPRGIPSYEQYF. The CDR3 DNA reads as TGTGCCAGCAGCCCGCGAGGGATCCCCTCCTACGAGCAGTACTTC.

This clonotype was detected ten times or more. The chain joins TRBV12-3 or TRBV12-4 to TRBJ2-7; D possibly corresponds to TRBD2 (6 bases). V gave up 5 bases and J gave up 2 bases, with 13 bases separating them. CDR3 length: 14 amino acids. The CDR3 nucleotides read TGTGCCAGCAGTCCCTTGGGGGGAACCTACGAGCAGTACTTC. Translating gives CASSPLGGTYEQYF.

This clonotype was recorded many times. The chain employs TRBV6-5 and TRBJ1-1; D possibly corresponds to TRBD1 (5 bases). Per germline, CDR1 MNHEY and CDR2 SVGAGI. V lost 2 bases, J lost 3 bases, and 7 bases lay in between. The CDR3 sequence is 13 residues long. The CDR3 loop is CASSYRGYTEAFF. For the CDR3, the DNA is TGTGCCAGCAGTTACAGGGGTTACACTGAAGCTTTCTTT.

Many counts were recorded for this clonotype. This rearrangement joins TRBV9 to TRBJ2-7; TRBD2 is a possible D gene (5 bases). This CDR3 is 13 amino acids long. CDR1 and CDR2 (germline): SGDLS, YYNGEE. V lost 1 base and J lost 7, with 12 bases in between. The CDR3 DNA sequence: TGTGCCAGCAGCGTATCCCCGGGGATGGAGCAGTACTTC. Translation gives CASSVSPGMEQYF.

The chain combines TRBV18 with TRBJ2-3; weak D call: TRBD1 (5 bases). The CDR3 sequence is 14 residues long. V dropped 3 bases and J dropped 1 base, with 8 bases sitting between them. Germline CDR1 and CDR2: KGHSH and LQKENI. The CDR3 DNA reads TGTGCCAGCTCACCGGAGACAGGCACAGATACGCAGTATTTT. This gives the protein CASSPETGTDTQYF.

This clonotype showed up many times. The CDR3 spells CASRATRAGETQYF. The CDR3 bases are TGTGCCAGCAGGGCAACCAGGGCGGGAGAGACCCAGTACTTC. The V gene is TRBV6-1, the J gene TRBJ2-5, with D perhaps being TRBD1 or TRBD2 (5 bases each). CDR3 length: 14 amino acids. Germline loops: CDR1 MNHNS, CDR2 SASEGT. Trimming left V 6 bases short and J 4 bases short, with 15 bases between.

This clonotype came up a few times. The V and J genes are TRBV7-2 and TRBJ2-1; D might be TRBD2 (6 bases). Per germline, CDR1 SGHTA and CDR2 FQGNSA. The CDR3 is 15 residues long. With 5 bases removed from V and 2 bases from J, the gap between germline ends came to 13 bases. CDR3 bases: TGTGCCAGCAGCACCCGGAGGGGCACCTACAATGAGCAGTTCTTC. This sequence encodes CASSTRRGTYNEQFF.

This clonotype was recorded many times. The chain links TRBV11-3 to TRBJ2-7; 9 bases fit TRBD2. This CDR3 region has 15 residues. Germline V gene data show CDR1 as SGHNT and CDR2 as YENEEA. V gave up 6 bases and J gave up 2 bases; unmatched junction bases: 8. The DNA for the CDR3 is TGTGCCAGCAGGGCTAGCGGGGTCCTGGCCTACGAGCAGTACTTC. As protein: CASRASGVLAYEQYF.

With regard to this clonotype: A much larger clone is a single base away; this may be a read error. J is TRBJ2-1 and V is TRBV11-2; TRBD1 matches at 7 bases. The end of the DNA aligns better with TRBJ2-7, so the J call may be wrong. Germline V gives CDR1 SGHAT, CDR2 FQNNGV. This CDR3 is built from 15 residues. CDR3 protein: CASSLTGATNNEQYF. CDR3 nucleotides: TGTGCCAGCAGCTTAACAGGGGCCACAAACAATGAGCAGTACTTC.

Ten or more counts support this clonotype. The CDR3 region is CASRRSGSAYEQYF. The CDR3 coding sequence is TGTGCCAGCAGACGTAGCGGGAGTGCCTACGAGCAGTACTTC. The chain joins TRBV6-1 to TRBJ2-7; 9 nucleotides agree with TRBD2. Per the germline V gene, CDR1 is MNHNS and CDR2 is SASEGT. This CDR3 has 14 amino acids. The V and J ends lost 6 bases and 2 bases, in that order; junction bases with no gene match: 5.

This clonotype was seen at least ten times. This chain joins TRBV20-1 and TRBJ2-7; 10 nucleotides match TRBD2. V shed 0 bases, J shed 4 bases, and the junction held 9 bases outside the gene matches. This CDR3 contains 16 residues. Germline CDR1 is DFQATT and CDR2 is SNEGSKA (reference sequence). In DNA, the CDR3 is TGCAGTGCTAGAGATCCCGATAGCGGGAGGCTATACGAGCAGTACTTC. It encodes CSARDPDSGRLYEQYF.

With regard to this clonotype: With a much larger clone just one base away, this may be a read error. This CDR3 is missing its conserved last phenylalanine or tryptophan, likely due to a read error. The chain links TRBV3-1 to TRBJ2-5, with D possibly being TRBD1 (5 bases). The CDR3 extends over 15 amino acids. Germline V gene lookup returns CDR1 LGHDT and CDR2 YNNKEL (reference sequence). Trimming removed 0 bases from V and 5 bases from J, with 13 bases in between. Here the CDR3 reads CASSQDAGPGETQYL. The CDR3, as DNA: TGTGCCAGCAGCCAAGATGCCGGGCCAGGGGAGACCCAGTACCTC.

This rearrangement joins TRBV29-1 to TRBJ1-1; 7 positions agree with TRBD1. The CDR3 extends over 15 amino acids. V lost 6 bases to trimming and J lost 1 base; unmatched junction nucleotides: 11. Per the germline V gene, CDR1 is SQVTM and CDR2 is ANQGSEA. CDR3 sequence reads: CSVRGPNLGNTEAFF. DNA for the CDR3: TGCAGCGTGAGGGGGCCCAACTTAGGGAACACTGAAGCTTTCTTT.

The sample holds many counts of this clonotype. The chain uses TRBV2 and TRBJ2-1, with a tentative D call TRBD2 (5 bases). Trimming cost V 8 bases and J 0 bases, with 8 bases left between them. Germline CDR1 is SNHLY and CDR2 is FYNNEI. The CDR3 runs 13 residues. Here the CDR3 reads CASGLSSYNEQFF. The CDR3 DNA reads as TGTGCCAGCGGACTGAGCTCCTACAATGAGCAGTTCTTC.

The DNA for the CDR3 is TGTGCCAGCACCCTTGCCGGGTATAACATTCAGTACTTC. Translated: CASTLAGYNIQYF. The chain links TRBV12-3 or TRBV12-4 to TRBJ2-4; D gene unclear. The CDR3 consists of 13 residues. The V end was cut by 7 bases, the J end by 7 bases, with 14 bases between.

This clonotype was observed a few times. The rearrangement joins TRBV6-2 or TRBV6-3 to TRBJ2-3; D ambiguous. Germline CDR1 reads MNHEY; CDR2 reads SVGEGT. Trimming left V 2 bases short and J 6 bases short, with 6 bases between. The CDR3 is 12 residues long. The CDR3 spells CASSYQADTQYF. The DNA for the CDR3 is TGTGCCAGCAGTTACCAGGCGGATACGCAGTATTTT.

This clonotype was detected many times. The chain has TRBV5-1 and TRBJ2-7, with a tentative D call TRBD1 (7 bases). Trimming shortened V by 4 bases and J by 5 bases, and 16 bases separated the two germline ends. The CDR3 length is 14 residues. Germline CDR1 reads SGHRS; CDR2 reads YFSETQ. CDR3 sequence (DNA): TGCGCCAGCAGCATACAGGGGACGGGAGACGAGCAGTACTTC. It translates to CASSIQGTGDEQYF.

This clonotype was found many times. The gene calls are TRBV11-2 and TRBJ2-5, with a possible D match to TRBD2 (6 bases). V lost 0 bases and J lost 5, with 16 bases in between. CDR3 length equals 16 residues. Per the germline V gene, CDR1 is SGHAT and CDR2 is FQNNGV. CDR3 region: CASSLDPGVKEETQYF. The CDR3 bases are TGTGCCAGCAGCTTAGATCCGGGAGTTAAAGAGGAGACCCAGTACTTC. The variable domain in full, with the rest retrieved from reference TRBV11-2 and TRBJ2-5, is EAGVAQSPRYKIIEKRQSVAFWCNPISGHATLYWYQQILGQGPKLLIQFQNNGVVDDSQLPKDRFSAERLKGVDSTLKIQPAKLEDSAVYLCASSLDPGVKEETQYFGPGTRLLVL.

The V call is TRBV5-4, the J call TRBJ2-7, with 8 positions matching TRBD2. From germline, CDR1 is SGHNT and CDR2 YYREEE (reference sequence). The CDR3 consists of 14 residues. V gave up 4 bases and J gave up 3 bases; unmatched junction bases: 6. The CDR3 sequence: CASSQAGAYYEQYF. For the CDR3, the DNA is TGTGCCAGCAGCCAAGCGGGAGCCTACTACGAGCAGTACTTC. The whole variable domain, filled in from reference TRBV5-4 and TRBJ2-7, reads ETGVTQSPTHLIKTRGQQVTLRCSSQSGHNTVSWYQQALGQGPQFIFQYYREEENGRGNFPPRFSGLQFPNYSSELNVNALELDDSALYLCASSQAGAYYEQYFGPGTRLTVT.

This clonotype was seen more than once but under ten times. The chain couples TRBV28 to TRBJ2-1; no reliable D call. The V gene's germline CDR1 is MDHEN and CDR2 SYDVKM. The CDR3 is made up of 15 amino acids. V gave up 1 base and J gave up 4 bases, with 11 bases separating them. The CDR3 sequence is CASSLSGDWYNEQFF. The CDR3 nucleotides are TGTGCCAGCAGTTTATCAGGAGATTGGTACAATGAGCAGTTCTTC.